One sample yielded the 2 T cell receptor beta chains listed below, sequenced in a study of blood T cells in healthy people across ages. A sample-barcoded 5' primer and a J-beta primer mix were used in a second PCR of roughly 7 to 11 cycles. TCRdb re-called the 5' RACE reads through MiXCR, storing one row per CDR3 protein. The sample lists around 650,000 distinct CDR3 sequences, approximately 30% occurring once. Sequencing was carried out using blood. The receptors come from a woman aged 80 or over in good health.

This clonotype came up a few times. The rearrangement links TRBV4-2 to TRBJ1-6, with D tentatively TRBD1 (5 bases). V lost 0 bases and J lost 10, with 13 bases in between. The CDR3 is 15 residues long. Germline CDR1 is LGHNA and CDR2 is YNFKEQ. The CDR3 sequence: CASSQDMGGGSPLHF. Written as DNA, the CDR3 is TGTGCCAGCAGCCAAGATATGGGGGGAGGATCACCCCTCCACTTT.

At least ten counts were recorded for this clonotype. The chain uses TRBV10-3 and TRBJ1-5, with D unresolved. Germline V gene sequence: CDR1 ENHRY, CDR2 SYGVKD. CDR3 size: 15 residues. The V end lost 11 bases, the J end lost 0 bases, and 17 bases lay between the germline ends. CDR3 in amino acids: CAASAGEDSNQPQHF. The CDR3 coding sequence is TGTGCCGCCTCGGCGGGAGAAGATAGCAATCAGCCCCAGCATTTT.